This TCR beta chain stems from a study of blood T cells in healthy people across ages. The CDR3 length is 12 residues. Germline V gene data show CDR1 as MNHEY and CDR2 as SVGEGT. Regarding this clonotype: Its antigen remains unidentified. A read error may produce the germline difference seen at one junction end.

Through a sample-barcoded 5' primer and a J-beta primer mix, a second PCR was run for roughly 6 to 11 cycles. From the 5' RACE reads, TCRdb called clonotypes with MiXCR, one entry per CDR3 protein. The sample records about 1.6 million distinct CDR3 sequences, about 31% being singletons. Whole-study findings and limits: Age brought a roughly linear fall in TCR beta diversity measured per million T cells. As naive T cell percentage varied, TCR beta diversity correlated strongly with it.

Each individual donor underwent a draw of ten milliliters of peripheral blood. V is TRBV6-2 or TRBV6-3 and J is TRBJ1-2, with D unresolved. The receptor comes from a woman in her twenties or thirties in good health. Sequenced: blood. This CDR3 is CASSYAGYGCTF. The DNA of the CDR3 is TGTGCCAGCAGTTATGCGGGTTATGGCTGCACCTTC.